The 8 T cell receptor beta chains given below trace back to one sample, sequenced in a study of T cells in localized non-small cell lung cancer. The protocol was immunoSEQ multiplex PCR, while the TCRdb copy is restricted to in-frame clones and leaves out a portion. This table has tens of thousands of clones, 92% appearing once. The sample here was peripheral blood, taken before any cancer treatment. Source of these receptors: a female donor older than 55 with stage I lung adenocarcinoma.

This chain connects TRBV5-6 to TRBJ2-3; D unresolved. Deletions cut 5 bases from V and 4 bases from J, with 20 bases between. Germline V CDR1 and CDR2: SGHDT, YYEEEE. This CDR3 contains 16 residues. DNA for the CDR3: TGTGCCAGCAGTAATAGACTTCCGCCACTCGCAGATACGCAGTATTTT. This translates into CASSNRLPPLADTQYF. The entire variable domain, with the rest obtained from reference TRBV5-6 and TRBJ2-3, is as follows: DAGVTQSPTHLIKTRGQQVTLRCSPKSGHDTVSWYQQALGQGPQFIFQYYEEEERQRGNFPDRFSGHQFPNYSSELNVNALLLGDSALYLCASSNRLPPLADTQYFGPGTRLTVL.

V usage is TRBV6-5 and J usage is TRBJ1-1; tentatively, D is TRBD1 (5 bases). V lost 5 bases to trimming and J lost 11 bases, with 15 bases between them. The germline CDR1 and CDR2 sequences are MNHEY and SVGAGI. The CDR3 contains 12 residues. The CDR3 sequence is CASSPDVGAAFF. CDR3 bases: TGTGCCAGCAGTCCGGACGTCGGGGCGGCTTTCTTT.

The rearrangement uses TRBV19 and TRBJ1-2, with a tentative D call TRBD1 (5 bases). The germline V and J ends were trimmed by 1 base and 5 bases, with 11 bases remaining between them. CDR3 length: 14 amino acids. In germline, CDR1 is LNHDA, CDR2 SQIVND (reference sequence). CDR3 residues: CASSIARGPYGYTF. The CDR3 DNA follows: TGTGCCAGTAGTATAGCGAGGGGTCCATATGGCTACACCTTC. The whole variable domain, remainder taken from reference TRBV19 and TRBJ1-2, is DGGITQSPKYLFRKEGQNVTLSCEQNLNHDAMYWYRQDPGQGLRLIYYSQIVNDFQKGDIAEGYSVSREKKESFPLTVTSAQKNPTAFYLCASSIARGPYGYTFGSGTRLTVV.

The chain is built from TRBV5-4 and TRBJ2-3; D is undetermined. The germline V and J ends were trimmed by 3 bases and 4 bases, with 12 bases remaining between them. The CDR3 is 14 residues long. CDR1 is SGHNT and CDR2 is YYREEE in the germline V gene (reference sequence). The CDR3 DNA is TGTGCCAGCAGCTCCCGGCCGAAACCAGATACGCAGTATTTT. Its translation: CASSSRPKPDTQYF.

The CDR3 coding sequence is TGTGCCAGCAGCTTAAGACTAGCGGGGACAAATGAGCAGTTCTTC. It codes for CASSLRLAGTNEQFF. The chain recombines TRBV11-3 with TRBJ2-1; TRBD2 aligns across 11 bases. V gave up 2 bases and J gave up 7 bases; unmatched junction bases: 4. This CDR3 region has 15 residues. Germline V CDR1 and CDR2: SGHNT, YENEEA. Together with reference TRBV11-3 and TRBJ2-1, the CDR3 gives the full variable domain: EAGVVQSPRYKIIEKKQPVAFWCNPISGHNTLYWYLQNLGQGPELLIRYENEEAVDDSQLPKDRFSAERLKGVDSTLKIQPAELGDSAVYLCASSLRLAGTNEQFFGPGTRLTVL.

The chain joins TRBV5-6 to TRBJ2-3, with 7 nucleotides matching TRBD2. Trimming took 5 bases from V and 5 from J; bases not matched to a gene: 14. The CDR3 totals 16 residues. The germline gives CDR1 SGHDT, CDR2 YYEEEE. This CDR3 reads CASSQSRGDRGDTQYF. The CDR3 bases are TGTGCCAGCAGTCAAAGCCGGGGGGACCGCGGAGATACGCAGTATTTT.

This rearrangement joins TRBV18 to TRBJ1-5; tentative D call: TRBD1 (6 bases). Trimming shortened V by 6 bases and J by 4 bases, and 16 bases separated the two germline ends. CDR1 KGHSH and CDR2 LQKENI come from the germline V gene. The CDR3 contains 15 residues. The CDR3 sequence is CASSRGGVGNQPQHF. Written as DNA, the CDR3 is TGTGCCAGCTCCCGAGGGGGAGTAGGGAATCAGCCCCAGCATTTT. The full variable domain, in which reference TRBV18 and TRBJ1-5 provide the parts outside the CDR3, is NAGVMQNPRHLVRRRGQEARLRCSPMKGHSHVYWYRQLPEEGLKFMVYLQKENIIDESGMPKERFSAEFPKEGPSILRIQQVVRGDSAAYFCASSRGGVGNQPQHFGDGTRLSIL.

This clone was counted only a few times. This chain links TRBV6-5 with TRBJ1-2; TRBD1 is a possible D gene (5 bases). CDR1 and CDR2 (germline): MNHEY, SVGAGI. Trimming pared 6 bases from V and 0 bases from J, leaving 8 bases between. The CDR3 is 13 amino acids. The CDR3 bases are TGTGCCAGCAGATCGACAGCTAACTATGGCTACACCTTC. It specifies CASRSTANYGYTF.